These 24 T cell receptor beta chains came from one sample sequenced in a study of regulatory T cells in long-lasting Graves disease. Time point denoted: newly diagnosed GD, antithyroid drugs for less than 3 months. PBMC-derived RNA was used for the TCR library. Both iRepertoire HTBI primers and Arm-PCR of CDR3 regions were used to build the TCR beta libraries. MiXCR, applied by TCRdb to the multiplex PCR reads, yields one record per CDR3 protein. The sample lists some 500,000 distinct CDR3 sequences, around an eighth occurring once. These data were also reused for a study on T cells in Graves' hyperthyroidism and ophthalmopathy.

The sequencing used peripheral blood mononuclear cells (PBMCs), collected at new diagnosis, from a patient treated with antithyroid drugs. The source of these receptors is a man aged 25-45 years with Graves disease.

This clonotype was seen only a few times. One end of the junction is discordant with germline, which a read error may explain. The chain combines TRBV11-1 with TRBJ2-4; D unclear. From germline, CDR1 is SGHAT and CDR2 FQDESV (reference sequence). There are 15 residues in the CDR3. As DNA, the CDR3 is TGCGCCAGCAGCCAAGGTCTGTTAGCCAAAAACATTCAGTACTTC. Its translation is CASSQGLLAKNIQYF.

The chain is built from TRBV30 and TRBJ1-2; 7 nucleotides align to TRBD1. Per germline, CDR1 GTSNPN and CDR2 SVGIG (reference sequence). Trimming took 0 bases from V and 5 from J; bases not matched to a gene: 6. The CDR3 extends over 14 amino acids. DNA for the CDR3: TGTGCCTGGAGTGTCTCAGGGGGTGGTTATGGCTACACCTTC. Protein: CAWSVSGGGYGYTF.

A note on this clonotype: Just one base apart from a much larger clone, this may be a read error. The V call is TRBV18, the J call TRBJ1-1; a possible D gene is TRBD1 (5 bases). The CDR3 consists of 14 residues. Germline CDR1 reads KGHSH; CDR2 reads LQKENI. DNA for the CDR3: TGTGCCAGCTCGGCAGGGACTATGAACACTGACGCTTTCTTT. Amino acid sequence: CASSAGTMNTDAFF.

A few counts support this clonotype. The chain uses TRBV7-9 and TRBJ2-7; TRBD2 matches at 13 bases. The CDR3 contains 18 residues. The ends lost 11 bases at V and 4 bases at J; junction bases unmatched: 20. CDR1 is SEHNR, CDR2 FQNEAQ, per germline (reference sequence). The CDR3 spells CAGQTGTLLAGGPYEQYF. Here the CDR3 DNA reads TGTGCCGGACAGACAGGGACGCTACTAGCGGGAGGGCCGTACGAGCAGTACTTC.

This clonotype was found many times. The V gene is TRBV27, the J gene TRBJ1-4; the D gene is possibly TRBD1 (5 bases). Per the germline V gene, CDR1 is MNHEY and CDR2 is SMNVEV (reference sequence). The CDR3 totals 15 residues. The CDR3 region has the DNA TGTGCTCTGCCGGACCGGGGCGCAACTAATGAAAAACTGTTTTTT. Translating gives CALPDRGATNEKLFF.

V is TRBV19 and J is TRBJ1-1, with D hard to call. Germline CDR1 reads LNHDA; CDR2 reads SQIVND (reference sequence). V was pared by 5 bases and J by 4 bases, with 17 bases between. The CDR3 is made up of 15 amino acids. The CDR3 sequence: CASSPRGPAGTEAFF. The CDR3 region has the DNA TGTGCCAGTAGTCCTCGCGGCCCAGCGGGCACTGAAGCTTTCTTT.

The V call is TRBV20-1, the J call TRBJ2-1; D is perhaps TRBD2 (6 bases). The germline V gene has CDR1 DFQATT and CDR2 SNEGSKA (reference sequence). V dropped 1 base and J dropped 1 base, with 17 bases sitting between them. The CDR3 has 17 amino acids. CDR3 in DNA: TGCAGTGCTAGAGTTGGGACTGGCCCGAGTTCCTACAATGAGCAGTTCTTC. This gives the protein CSARVGTGPSSYNEQFF.

The chain combines TRBV5-1 with TRBJ1-4, with 8 bases fitting TRBD1. This CDR3 spans 16 amino acids. Germline CDR1 and CDR2: SGHRS and YFSETQ. J gave up 8 bases and V 4 bases, and 13 bases lay outside the gene matches. The CDR3 protein is CASSAGQGVVREKLFF. The CDR3 region has the DNA TGCGCCAGCAGCGCAGGACAGGGCGTAGTCAGGGAAAAACTGTTTTTT.

This clonotype was found many times. The chain employs TRBV6-5 and TRBJ2-7; TRBD1 matches 10 bases. CDR1 and CDR2 from the germline V gene are MNHEY and SVGAGI. The junction had 9 bases not matched to a gene; V was cut back by 4 bases and J by 3 bases. This CDR3 region has 16 residues. The CDR3 sequence: CASSSSQGTGVYEQYF. The CDR3 region has the DNA TGTGCCAGCAGTTCCTCGCAAGGGACAGGGGTCTACGAGCAGTACTTC.

This clonotype was counted ten times or more. The chain joins TRBV24-1 to TRBJ1-1; D remains ambiguous. The CDR3 extends over 15 amino acids. Germline lookup yields CDR1 KGHDR and CDR2 SFDVKD. V dropped 3 bases and J dropped 7 bases, with 17 bases sitting between them. The DNA for the CDR3 is TGTGCCACCAGTGATGGCAGACAAGTTAGTAATGAAGCTTTCTTT. Translation: CATSDGRQVSNEAFF.

The CDR3, as DNA: TGTGCCAGCAGGGGACAGGGAAAAGATACGCAGTATTTT. Its protein product is CASRGQGKDTQYF. The rearrangement uses TRBV11-2 and TRBJ2-3, with 9 bases matching TRBD1. This CDR3 is built from 13 residues. From germline, CDR1 is SGHAT and CDR2 FQNNGV. With V trimmed by 6 bases and J by 5 bases, 3 bases remained unmatched. Drawing the rest from reference TRBV11-2 and TRBJ2-3, the complete variable domain is EAGVAQSPRYKIIEKRQSVAFWCNPISGHATLYWYQQILGQGPKLLIQFQNNGVVDDSQLPKDRFSAERLKGVDSTLKIQPAKLEDSAVYLCASRGQGKDTQYFGPGTRLTVL.

The chain combines TRBV20-1 with TRBJ2-7, with 8 positions matching TRBD2. Unmatched junction bases numbered 5, after V lost 0 bases and J lost 4 bases. The CDR3 extends over 14 amino acids. Looked up from germline, CDR1 is DFQATT and CDR2 is SNEGSKA (reference sequence). This CDR3 reads CSARDNPSGYEQYF. The CDR3 DNA sequence: TGCAGTGCTAGAGATAATCCTAGCGGGTACGAGCAGTACTTC.

This clonotype was recorded many times. The chain has TRBV30 and TRBJ2-5; D is perhaps TRBD2 (6 bases). V was clipped by 5 bases and J by 5 bases, with 12 bases between them. Looked up from germline, CDR1 is GTSNPN and CDR2 is SVGIG (reference sequence). The CDR3 sequence is 12 residues long. The CDR3 DNA follows: TGTGCCTGGGATTCTGGAGGGGAGACCCAGTACTTC. This translates into CAWDSGGETQYF.

Of note for this clonotype: This may come from a read error, since a much larger clone is one base off. V usage is TRBV7-9 and J usage is TRBJ1-4, with TRBD1 matching over 10 bases. The CDR3 consists of 16 residues. Germline V gives CDR1 SEHNR, CDR2 FQNEAQ (reference sequence). The chain's CDR3 is CASSHYEGGQGKKRFF. CDR3 sequence (DNA): TGTGCCAGCAGCCATTACGAGGGGGGACAGGGGAAAAAACGGTTTTTT. Full variable domain (missing parts from reference TRBV7-9 and TRBJ1-4): DTGVSQNPRHKITKRGQNVTFRCDPISEHNRLYWYRQTLGQGPEFLTYFQNEAQLEKSRLLSDRFSAERPKGSFSTLEIQRTEQGDSAMYLCASSHYEGGQGKKRFFGSGTQLSVL.

This clonotype was picked up many times. The J gene is TRBJ2-7, the V gene TRBV12-5, with 7 bases identical to TRBD2. CDR1 is LGHNT and CDR2 is FRNRAP in the germline V gene. Trimming took 4 bases from V and 2 from J; bases not matched to a gene: 5. This CDR3 region has 14 residues. The DNA for the CDR3 is TGTGCTAGTGGTTCGGTAGCGGGCCCCTACGAGCAGTACTTC. Residues: CASGSVAGPYEQYF.

This chain connects TRBV24-1 to TRBJ1-1; possibly TRBD1 for D (5 bases). The CDR3 has 15 residues. The ends were cut back, 1 base at V and 1 base at J, with 9 bases in the middle. Germline V gives CDR1 KGHDR, CDR2 SFDVKD. CDR3 amino acids: CATSDFRQGNTEAFF. The CDR3 DNA follows: TGTGCCACCAGTGATTTTCGGCAGGGGAACACTGAAGCTTTCTTT.

This clonotype was counted many times. The chain couples TRBV27 to TRBJ1-6; 9 bases match TRBD1. CDR3 length: 16 amino acids. CDR1 MNHEY and CDR2 SMNVEV come from the germline V gene (reference sequence). V gave up 6 bases and J gave up 8 bases; unmatched junction bases: 11. The CDR3 region has the DNA TGTGCCAGCAGCACATCCGGGACAGGGATACATTCACCCCTCCACTTT. This gives the protein CASSTSGTGIHSPLHF.

In its sample, this clonotype was seen many times. The chain joins TRBV2 to TRBJ2-3, with unresolved D. The CDR3 has 14 residues. Trimming left V 6 bases short and J 1 base short, with 11 bases between. The V gene's germline CDR1 is SNHLY and CDR2 FYNNEI. CDR3: CASSALLRTDTQYF. In DNA, the CDR3 is TGTGCCAGCAGCGCCCTTCTACGCACAGATACGCAGTATTTT.

V is TRBV7-6 and J is TRBJ2-5; D is perhaps TRBD1 or TRBD2 (5 bases each). Trimming pared 6 bases from V and 4 bases from J, leaving 15 bases between. CDR1 SGHVS and CDR2 FNYEAQ come from the germline V gene. The CDR3 totals 14 residues. This chain's CDR3 is CASRRDVGRETQYF. DNA for the CDR3: TGTGCCAGCAGGAGGGACGTTGGGCGAGAGACCCAGTACTTC.

This clonotype was seen many times. The chain employs TRBV13 and TRBJ2-3; D may be TRBD1 or TRBD2 (5 bases each). V lost 5 bases to trimming and J lost 4 bases, with 22 bases between them. The CDR3 contains 17 residues. Germline V CDR1 and CDR2: PRHDT, FYEKMQ (reference sequence). The CDR3 DNA reads TGTGCCAGCAGCCCCTACCTCTATAGCCGGGGCGCAGATACGCAGTATTTT. Translation gives CASSPYLYSRGADTQYF.

This clonotype was detected ten times or more. The chain recombines TRBV7-9 with TRBJ1-2, with a tentative D call TRBD1 (5 bases). This CDR3 has 16 residues. Looked up from germline, CDR1 is SEHNR and CDR2 is FQNEAQ (reference sequence). Trimming left V 0 bases short and J 7 bases short, with 18 bases between. The CDR3 DNA follows: TGTGCCAGCAGCTTAGCACTCGGGGGAGATCGAGGTGGCTACACCTTC. This codes for CASSLALGGDRGGYTF.

This clonotype was detected many times. The chain has TRBV12-3 or TRBV12-4 and TRBJ2-2; D is undetermined. Trimming took 6 bases from V and 2 from J, leaving 16 bases between them. The CDR3 sequence is 16 residues long. CDR3 sequence reads: CASSTTWERNTGELFF. CDR3 nucleotides: TGTGCCAGCAGCACAACCTGGGAACGAAACACCGGGGAGCTGTTTTTT.

This clonotype was found many times. Compared with germline, one end of the junction differs, possibly owing to a read error. The rearrangement joins TRBV7-3 to TRBJ1-5; the D is unclear. The CDR3 extends over 13 amino acids. The germline V gene has CDR1 SGHTA and CDR2 FQGTGA. The CDR3 region has the DNA TGTGCCAGCAGCGTAACTAGCAATCAGCCCCAGCATTTT. This translates into CASSVTSNQPQHF.

This clonotype showed up many times. The gene calls are TRBV5-1 and TRBJ1-1; 9 positions match TRBD1. Germline CDR1 SGHRS, CDR2 YFSETQ. This CDR3 comprises 16 residues. After removal of 2 bases from V and 4 bases from J, the junction contained 9 bases not matched to a gene. CDR3 bases: TGCGCCAGCAGCTTATCCGGGACAGGGACGCCCACTGAAGCTTTCTTT. Protein sequence: CASSLSGTGTPTEAFF.